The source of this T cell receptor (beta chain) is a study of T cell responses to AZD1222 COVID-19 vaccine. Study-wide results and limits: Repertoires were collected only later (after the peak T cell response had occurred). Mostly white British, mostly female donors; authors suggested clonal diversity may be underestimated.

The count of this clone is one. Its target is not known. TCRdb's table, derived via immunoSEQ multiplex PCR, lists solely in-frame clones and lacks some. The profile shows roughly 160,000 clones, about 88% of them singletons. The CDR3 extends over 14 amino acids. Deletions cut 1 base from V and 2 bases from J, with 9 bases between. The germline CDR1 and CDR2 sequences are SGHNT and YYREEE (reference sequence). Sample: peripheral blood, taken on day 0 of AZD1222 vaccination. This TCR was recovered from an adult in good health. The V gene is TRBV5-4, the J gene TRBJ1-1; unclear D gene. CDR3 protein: CASSLRQPNTEAFF. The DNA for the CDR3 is TGTGCCAGCAGCTTGCGGCAGCCAAACACTGAAGCTTTCTTT.